These T cell receptor beta chains were read from a single sample in a study of cytomegalovirus exposure and HLA in healthy donors. TCRdb's table, derived via immunoSEQ multiplex PCR, lists solely in-frame clones and lacks some. The table records roughly 89,000 clones, less than 80% of them present only once. The sequencing sample was made of PBMCs. The receptors derive from a woman aged 50 to 60 in good health and CMV-seropositive. CDR3s include the opening cysteine and the closing phenylalanine or tryptophan. Fields, in order: V gene, D gene, clone size, J gene, CDR3 protein, CDR3 DNA. A D gene is named only where the DNA matches it firmly. Only part of the rows carry a size: once, few, many, or a class if the clone is expanded.

v_call: TRBV5-6; d_call: TRBD2; clone_size: .; j_call: TRBJ2-3; cdr3_aa: CASSILLAGRTDTQYF; cdr3_nt: TGTGCCAGCAGCATACTACTAGCGGGGCGCACAGATACGCAGTATTTT
v_call: TRBV7-3; d_call: .; clone_size: few; j_call: TRBJ1-6; cdr3_aa: CASSLAGNSPLHF; cdr3_nt: TGTGCCAGCAGCTTAGCAGGGAATTCACCCCTCCACTTT
v_call: TRBV5-1; d_call: TRBD1; clone_size: .; j_call: TRBJ1-1; cdr3_aa: CASSLTTGVITEAFF; cdr3_nt: TGCGCCAGCAGCTTGACGACAGGGGTTATCACTGAAGCTTTCTTT
v_call: TRBV27; d_call: .; clone_size: few; j_call: TRBJ1-2; cdr3_aa: CASKGAETNYGYTF; cdr3_nt: TGTGCCAGCAAAGGGGCTGAGACTAACTATGGCTACACCTTC
v_call: TRBV7-3; d_call: TRBD2; clone_size: few; j_call: TRBJ2-3; cdr3_aa: CASSPGTSGVTDTQYF; cdr3_nt: TGTGCCAGCAGCCCTGGGACTAGCGGGGTCACAGATACGCAGTATTTT
v_call: TRBV27; d_call: TRBD1; clone_size: .; j_call: TRBJ1-2; cdr3_aa: CASRGGQGARYGYTF; cdr3_nt: TGTGCCAGCAGGGGGGGACAGGGGGCCCGCTATGGCTACACCTTC
v_call: TRBV15; d_call: .; clone_size: .; j_call: TRBJ1-5; cdr3_aa: CATSRDRLLNQPQHF; cdr3_nt: TGTGCCACCAGCAGAGACAGGTTACTCAATCAGCCCCAGCATTTT
v_call: TRBV21-1; d_call: .; clone_size: .; j_call: TRBJ2-7; cdr3_aa: CASSKAPAGPIYEQYF; cdr3_nt: TGTGCCAGCAGCAAAGCCCCAGCGGGCCCTATCTACGAGCAGTACTTC
v_call: TRBV7-8; d_call: TRBD2; clone_size: .; j_call: TRBJ2-3; cdr3_aa: CASSDGTSGGNTDTQYF; cdr3_nt: TGTGCCAGCAGCGACGGGACTAGCGGGGGGAACACAGATACGCAGTATTTT
v_call: TRBV28; d_call: .; clone_size: many; j_call: TRBJ1-4; cdr3_aa: CASTPPRGKLFF; cdr3_nt: TGTGCCAGCACTCCCCCAAGGGGAAAACTGTTTTTT
v_call: TRBV5-1; d_call: TRBD2; clone_size: .; j_call: TRBJ2-2; cdr3_aa: CASRETSGNTGELFF; cdr3_nt: TGCGCCAGCAGGGAGACTAGCGGGAACACCGGGGAGCTGTTTTTT
v_call: TRBV7-8; d_call: .; clone_size: few; j_call: TRBJ2-2; cdr3_aa: CASSPQVANTGELFF; cdr3_nt: TGTGCCAGCAGCCCACAGGTAGCGAACACCGGGGAGCTGTTTTTT
v_call: TRBV5-6; d_call: .; clone_size: once; j_call: TRBJ2-1; cdr3_aa: CASSWSRDEQFF; cdr3_nt: TGTGCCAGTAGCTGGTCGAGGGATGAGCAGTTCTTC
v_call: TRBV7-2; d_call: TRBD1; clone_size: once; j_call: TRBJ2-3; cdr3_aa: CASSVRQGRSDTQYF; cdr3_nt: TGTGCCAGCAGCGTAAGACAGGGGAGGTCAGATACGCAGTATTTT
v_call: TRBV18; d_call: .; clone_size: .; j_call: TRBJ2-1; cdr3_aa: CASLRTGSSYNEQFF; cdr3_nt: TGTGCCAGCTTGCGGACGGGGAGCTCCTACAATGAGCAGTTCTTC
v_call: TRBV9; d_call: .; clone_size: .; j_call: TRBJ1-4; cdr3_aa: CASSVRGGNEKLFF; cdr3_nt: TGTGCCAGCAGCGTAAGGGGGGGTAATGAAAAACTGTTTTTT
v_call: TRBV6-6; d_call: .; clone_size: .; j_call: TRBJ1-1; cdr3_aa: CASSLAMNTEAFF; cdr3_nt: TGTGCCAGCAGTTTAGCCATGAACACTGAAGCTTTCTTT
v_call: TRBV28; d_call: .; clone_size: few; j_call: TRBJ1-5; cdr3_aa: CASSFSREAGNQPQHF; cdr3_nt: TGTGCCAGCAGTTTTAGTCGGGAGGCGGGCAATCAGCCCCAGCATTTT
v_call: TRBV2; d_call: .; clone_size: few; j_call: TRBJ2-1; cdr3_aa: CASSDYGGSYNEQFF; cdr3_nt: TGTGCCAGCAGTGACTACGGGGGTTCCTACAATGAGCAGTTCTTC
v_call: TRBV10-1; d_call: .; clone_size: .; j_call: TRBJ1-2; cdr3_aa: CASSETTGSDGYTF; cdr3_nt: TGCGCCAGCAGCGAAACGACAGGCTCGGATGGCTACACCTTC
v_call: TRBV28; d_call: TRBD1; clone_size: .; j_call: TRBJ1-2; cdr3_aa: CASSWGQGNDYGYTF; cdr3_nt: TGTGCCAGCAGTTGGGGACAGGGCAATGACTATGGCTACACCTTC
v_call: TRBV7-3; d_call: TRBD1; clone_size: .; j_call: TRBJ1-1; cdr3_aa: CASSLRGQGASRTEAFF; cdr3_nt: TGTGCCAGCAGCTTAAGGGGACAGGGGGCTTCGAGGACTGAAGCTTTCTTT
v_call: TRBV14; d_call: .; clone_size: .; j_call: TRBJ1-1; cdr3_aa: CASSQDSVSQAFF; cdr3_nt: TGTGCCAGCAGCCAGGACAGTGTAAGCCAAGCTTTCTTT
v_call: TRBV15; d_call: .; clone_size: .; j_call: TRBJ2-1; cdr3_aa: CATSRDKEGEQFF; cdr3_nt: TGTGCCACCAGCAGAGATAAAGAGGGTGAGCAGTTCTTC
v_call: TRBV11-1; d_call: TRBD1; clone_size: few; j_call: TRBJ1-2; cdr3_aa: CASSRTGQGANYGYTF; cdr3_nt: TGTGCCAGCAGCCGGACCGGACAGGGAGCTAACTATGGCTACACCTTC
v_call: TRBV6-1; d_call: TRBD1; clone_size: .; j_call: TRBJ2-7; cdr3_aa: CASARDRDYEQYF; cdr3_nt: TGTGCCAGCGCCCGGGACAGGGACTACGAGCAGTACTTC
v_call: TRBV6-6; d_call: TRBD2; clone_size: .; j_call: TRBJ2-7; cdr3_aa: CASSPGGSSYEQYF; cdr3_nt: TGTGCCAGTTCTCCGGGGGGTAGTTCCTACGAGCAGTACTTC
v_call: TRBV30; d_call: TRBD2; clone_size: .; j_call: TRBJ2-5; cdr3_aa: CAWSVLGGETQYF; cdr3_nt: TGTGCCTGGAGTGTATTGGGGGGGGAGACCCAGTACTTC
v_call: TRBV7-9; d_call: .; clone_size: .; j_call: TRBJ2-3; cdr3_aa: CASSSGFTDTQYF; cdr3_nt: TGTGCCAGCAGCTCGGGATTCACAGATACGCAGTATTTT
v_call: TRBV7-8; d_call: TRBD1; clone_size: .; j_call: TRBJ1-4; cdr3_aa: CASSSRTGPISTNEKLFF; cdr3_nt: TGTGCCAGCAGCTCCCGGACAGGGCCAATATCAACTAATGAAAAACTGTTTTTT
v_call: TRBV7-3; d_call: TRBD2; clone_size: .; j_call: TRBJ2-2; cdr3_aa: CASSLTLRGGSGASSYTGELFF; cdr3_nt: TGTGCCAGCAGCTTAACGTTAAGAGGTGGTAGCGGGGCCTCTTCGTACACCGGGGAGCTGTTTTTT